This T cell receptor (beta chain) was recorded in a study of a mutant IDH1 vaccine in newly diagnosed glioma. The overall study: The start of vaccination came 4-6 weeks after radiotherapy alone, or with temozolomide cycles. Former treatment meant radiotherapy, temozolomide, or both; the majority had gotten both.

For this clone: Its antigen is not identified.

The V end was cut by 1 base, the J end by 0 bases, with 7 bases between. The CDR3 consists of 14 residues. CDR1 LNHDA and CDR2 SQIVND come from the germline V gene (reference sequence). The repertoire was sequenced with immunoSEQ multiplex PCR; TCRdb's copy has only in-frame clones and lacks some. The sample records some 80,000 clones, approximately 85% being singletons. The time point was: week 23, last vaccination. Each dose of the vaccine consisted of 300 ug of mutant IDH1 20-mer peptide, with topical imiquimod. The chain links TRBV19 to TRBJ2-7, with no clear D. This clonotype originated in a woman aged 45-60 years with glioma. The sample consisted of PBMCs, taken from a glioma patient whose treatment included an IDH1 peptide vaccine. The CDR3 sequence is CASSIGTVSYEQYF. CDR3 DNA sequence: TGTGCCAGTAGTATAGGTACAGTCTCCTACGAGCAGTACTTC.